This TCR beta chain came from a study of cytomegalovirus exposure and HLA in healthy donors. Germline loops: CDR1 SGDLS, CDR2 YYNGEE. The V gene end was trimmed by 3 bases and the J gene end by 3 bases; junction bases not matched to a gene: 18. CDR3 length equals 19 residues. Study-wide results and limits: Investigators reported 150 to 200 TCR beta chains as tied to cytomegalovirus.

It was with 60 Vbeta and 13 Jbeta primers that the PCR ran. Clones were sequenced by immunoSEQ multiplex PCR, and TCRdb holds only the in-frame ones, with some missing. The table has about 130,000 clones, 80% seen once; the top ten hold just over 1%. A word on this clone: The target antigen is unknown.

The specimen sequenced was PBMCs. This sequence joins TRBV9 and TRBJ2-5; 9 bases line up with TRBD2. The clonotype comes from a human donor in good health. CDR3: CASSGAGTSYYDLKETQYF. The CDR3 nucleotides are TGTGCCAGCAGCGGGGCCGGGACTAGCTATTACGACTTGAAAGAGACCCAGTACTTC.